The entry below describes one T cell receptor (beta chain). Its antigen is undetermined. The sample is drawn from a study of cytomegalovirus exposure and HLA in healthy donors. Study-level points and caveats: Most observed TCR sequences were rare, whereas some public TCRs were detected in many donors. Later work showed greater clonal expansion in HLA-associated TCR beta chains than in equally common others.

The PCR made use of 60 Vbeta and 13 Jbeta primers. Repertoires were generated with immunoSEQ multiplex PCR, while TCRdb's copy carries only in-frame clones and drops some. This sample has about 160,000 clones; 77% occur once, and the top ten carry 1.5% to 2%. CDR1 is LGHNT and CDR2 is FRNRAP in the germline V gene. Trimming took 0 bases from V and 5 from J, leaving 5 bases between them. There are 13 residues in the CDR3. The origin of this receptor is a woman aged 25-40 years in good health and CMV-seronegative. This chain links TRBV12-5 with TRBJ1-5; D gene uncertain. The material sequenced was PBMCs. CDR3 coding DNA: TGTGCTAGTGGTTTGGTCGGAGATCAGCCCCAGCATTTT. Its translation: CASGLVGDQPQHF.